The rows below give T cell receptor beta chains drawn from one sample of a study of patients and donors after allogeneic stem cell transplantation. One entry per CDR3 protein, called by TCRdb with MiXCR from the RT-PCR reads. This table holds about a million distinct CDR3 sequences, roughly 18% found once. The sample taken for sequencing was blood, either unsorted or a sorted T cell fraction (not recorded which). The receptors derive from a human donor who was either an allogeneic HSCT recipient or a stem cell or donor lymphocyte infusion donor (not recorded which). It is not recorded whose cells these are; they may come from a transplant donor. The conserved cysteine and the conserved F or W are not part of the CDR3 here. Clone size, where shown, is once, few, many, or a class for clones that have expanded.

j_call	clone_size	v_call	cdr3_aa
TRBJ2-5	.	TRBV4-1	ASSPDWETQY
TRBJ2-2	.	TRBV12-3/TRBV12-4	ASRQRQGGTGELF
TRBJ1-6	.	TRBV20-1	SARDLRRVGSPLH
TRBJ2-2	.	TRBV6-1	ASRNMNTGELF
TRBJ2-7	.	TRBV29-1	SVEGEVGGSSYEQY
TRBJ2-3	many	TRBV5-4	ASSLRDLATDTQY
TRBJ2-5	.	TRBV5-5	ASSQIFTETQY
TRBJ2-7	.	TRBV29-1	SVEGRYSYEQY
TRBJ2-7	.	TRBV27	ASSATPAGGGYEQY
TRBJ1-2	.	TRBV4-2	ASSQSGSGGYGYT
TRBJ1-4	many	TRBV29-1	SVEDRTANEKLF
TRBJ1-6	.	TRBV3-1	ASSQEWTFPLH
TRBJ2-7	.	TRBV5-1	ASSAPPYYEQY
TRBJ1-5	few	TRBV3-1	ASSQDASNQPQH
TRBJ1-2	few	TRBV24-1	ATRMPGDSPGYT
TRBJ2-1	.	TRBV29-1	SVATDRTSYNEQF
TRBJ2-1	few	TRBV15	ATSRSSGLANDNEQF
TRBJ2-3	many	TRBV18	ASQSDRRDTQY
TRBJ2-7	few	TRBV20-1	SASTGATYEQY
TRBJ1-2	.	TRBV29-1	SVEVPGRSYGYT
TRBJ2-1	many	TRBV12-3/TRBV12-4	ASSLGWGTGELEQF
TRBJ2-7	.	TRBV28	ASSLGGAASYEQY
TRBJ2-7	.	TRBV4-1	ASSRTGVPYEQY
TRBJ1-4	few	TRBV2	ASSFQGDWDEKLF
TRBJ2-1	few	TRBV9	ASSVLLAGGYNEQF
TRBJ1-1	many	TRBV25-1	ASSIGATEAF
TRBJ1-1	.	TRBV5-1	ASSLGIAEAF
TRBJ2-7	.	TRBV3-1	ASSSWDSQGEQY
TRBJ2-2	.	TRBV6-6	ASSLRGNGELF
TRBJ2-1	.	TRBV5-1	ASSQGQGVNNEQF
TRBJ2-7	few	TRBV7-2	ASSYGAGAYEQY
TRBJ1-1	.	TRBV29-1	SAFAGNTEAF
TRBJ1-6	.	TRBV7-9	ASSMDRNSPLH
TRBJ2-1	few	TRBV6-5	ASSYGWLAGGNEQF
TRBJ2-1	few	TRBV12-5	ASGKSSGGAFEQF
TRBJ2-7	.	TRBV6-5	ASSYSLVPHEQY
TRBJ1-5	.	TRBV29-1	SVLGQPNQPQH
TRBJ1-6	few	TRBV20-1	SARTDSPLH
TRBJ2-1	once	TRBV11-2	ASSLTGTVSSYNEQF
TRBJ2-5	few	TRBV12-3/TRBV12-4	ASSPRGLAGVKTQY
TRBJ2-3	few	TRBV27	ASSSPTRRTDTQY
TRBJ2-7	few	TRBV3-1	ASSQARTGPEEYEQY
TRBJ2-1	many	TRBV29-1	SVDADYNEQF
TRBJ2-5	.	TRBV7-9	ASSNVRSLQETQY
TRBJ1-1	.	TRBV2	ASSEGSVDRVGAEAF
TRBJ2-1	.	TRBV6-1	ASTERAGLGNEQF
TRBJ2-1	many	TRBV15	ATSGDQKRNEQF
TRBJ2-1	few	TRBV6-1	ASRPQGLATFAF
TRBJ1-2	few	TRBV29-1	SVKGEVDGYT
TRBJ2-1	.	TRBV5-1	ASSLTPLGNEQF
TRBJ2-7	few	TRBV30	AWDPGQGVEQY
TRBJ2-1	.	TRBV7-9	ASSSTDKGPRYNEQF
TRBJ2-7	many	TRBV2	ASRGPYEQY
TRBJ2-3	.	TRBV7-6	ATKEGPNTDTQY
TRBJ2-1	.	TRBV6-1	ARGKGTSGIGYNEQF
TRBJ2-3	few	TRBV6-1	ASSPSGTFEVSDTQY
TRBJ2-1	.	TRBV11-2	ASSFRDRFRDEQF
TRBJ1-6	.	TRBV7-2	ASSFYGNNSPLH
TRBJ2-7	few	TRBV7-2	ASSLNFWDGPYEQY